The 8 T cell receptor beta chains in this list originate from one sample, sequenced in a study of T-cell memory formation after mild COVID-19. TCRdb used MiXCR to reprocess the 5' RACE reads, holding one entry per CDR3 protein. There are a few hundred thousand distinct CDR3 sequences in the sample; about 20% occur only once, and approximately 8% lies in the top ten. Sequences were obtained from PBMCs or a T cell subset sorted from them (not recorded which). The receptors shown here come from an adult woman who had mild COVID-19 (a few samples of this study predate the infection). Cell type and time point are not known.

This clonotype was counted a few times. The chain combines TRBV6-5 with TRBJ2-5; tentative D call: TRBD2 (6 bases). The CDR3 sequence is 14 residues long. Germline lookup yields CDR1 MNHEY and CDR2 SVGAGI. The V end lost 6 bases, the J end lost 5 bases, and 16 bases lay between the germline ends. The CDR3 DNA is TGTGCCAGCAGCCCGAGCTGGGGGGTGGAGACCCAGTACTTC. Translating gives CASSPSWGVETQYF.

Written as DNA, the CDR3 is TGTGCCAGCAGCCAATGGGACAGGGCAGATACGCAGTATTTT. Translation: CASSQWDRADTQYF. The chain joins TRBV12-3 or TRBV12-4 to TRBJ2-3; 9 nucleotides match TRBD1. J was trimmed by 4 bases and V by 6 bases; bases with no gene match: 5. CDR3 size: 14 residues.

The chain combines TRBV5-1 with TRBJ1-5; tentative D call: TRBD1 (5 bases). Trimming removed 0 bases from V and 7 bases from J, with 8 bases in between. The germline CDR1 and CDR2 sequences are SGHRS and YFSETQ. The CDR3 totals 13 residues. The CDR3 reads CASSLDGTQPQHF. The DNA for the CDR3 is TGCGCCAGCAGCTTGGATGGGACCCAGCCCCAGCATTTT. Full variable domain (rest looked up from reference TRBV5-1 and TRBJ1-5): KAGVTQTPRYLIKTRGQQVTLSCSPISGHRSVSWYQQTPGQGLQFLFEYFSETQRNKGNFPGRFSGRQFSNSRSEMNVSTLELGDSALYLCASSLDGTQPQHFGDGTRLSIL.

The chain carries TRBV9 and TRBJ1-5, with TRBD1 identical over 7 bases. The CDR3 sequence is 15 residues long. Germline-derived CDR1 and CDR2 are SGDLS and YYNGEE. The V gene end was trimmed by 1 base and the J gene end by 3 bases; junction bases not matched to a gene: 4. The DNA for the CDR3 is TGTGCCAGCAGCGTACAACAGGGGACCAATCAGCCCCAGCATTTT. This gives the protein CASSVQQGTNQPQHF.

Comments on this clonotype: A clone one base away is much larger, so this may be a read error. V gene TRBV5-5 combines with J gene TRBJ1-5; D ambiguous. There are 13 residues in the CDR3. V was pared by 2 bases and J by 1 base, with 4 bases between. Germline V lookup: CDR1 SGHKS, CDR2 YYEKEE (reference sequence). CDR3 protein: CASSFRSNQPQHF. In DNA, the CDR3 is TGTGCCAGCAGCTTCCGGAGCAATCAGCCCCAGCATTTT.

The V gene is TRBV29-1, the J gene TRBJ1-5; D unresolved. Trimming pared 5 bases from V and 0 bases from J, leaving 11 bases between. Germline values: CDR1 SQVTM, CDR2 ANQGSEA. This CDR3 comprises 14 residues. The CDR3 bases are TGCAGCGTTCGGACGGCCGATAGCAATCAGCCCCAGCATTTT. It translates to CSVRTADSNQPQHF.

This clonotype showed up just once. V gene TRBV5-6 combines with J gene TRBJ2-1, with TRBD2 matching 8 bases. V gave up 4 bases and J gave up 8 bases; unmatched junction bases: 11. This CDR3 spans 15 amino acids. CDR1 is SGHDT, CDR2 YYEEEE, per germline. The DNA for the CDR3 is TGTGCCAGCAGCCCCGGGGGGGCGGGAGCAGATGAGCAGTTCTTC. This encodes CASSPGGAGADEQFF.

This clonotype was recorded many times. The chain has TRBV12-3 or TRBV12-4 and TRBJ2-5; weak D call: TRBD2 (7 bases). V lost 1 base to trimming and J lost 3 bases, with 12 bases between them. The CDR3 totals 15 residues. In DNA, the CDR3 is TGTGCCAGCAGTTTAGGGGGGCTAGCGGAAGAGACCCAGTACTTC. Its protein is CASSLGGLAEETQYF.